The source of this T cell receptor (beta chain) is a study of cytomegalovirus exposure and HLA in healthy donors. Whole-study findings and limits: As was reported, the classifier diagnosed cytomegalovirus status with high specificity and sensitivity.

Researchers ran the PCR with 60 Vbeta and 13 Jbeta primers. Here immunoSEQ multiplex PCR was the method, and the copy in TCRdb shows in-frame clones only, minus some. The sample holds under 100,000 clones, 70% to 85% seen once. Samples came from healthy bone marrow donors. As concerns this clone: Its antigen is not known.

The sequenced material came from PBMCs. This TCR was recovered from a man aged 30 to 45 in good health and CMV-seronegative.

CDR3 sequence reads: CATSSSSKDTQYF. CDR3 nucleotide sequence: TGTGCCACCAGCAGTTCTTCTAAGGATACGCAGTATTTT. The rearrangement uses TRBV15 and TRBJ2-3, with unresolved D. The V gene's germline CDR1 is LNHNV and CDR2 YYDKDF (reference sequence). The V and J ends lost 3 bases and 6 bases respectively, with 10 bases between them. This CDR3 contains 13 residues.